This T cell receptor beta chain was recovered during a study of T cells in Graves' hyperthyroidism and ophthalmopathy. The wider study: The initial diagnosis was the point when peripheral blood was collected, ahead of any treatment. Whole-study results and caveats: The majority of expanded thyroid clonotypes above 0.001 also appeared in blood.

Recently diagnosed hyperthyroidism of less than 2 months' duration affected patients aged 18 to 65. Uncontrolled infection, other autoimmune disease, pregnancy or lactation led to exclusion. This clonotype was picked up a small number of times. Antigen specificity is unknown. V lost 1 base, J lost 6 bases, and 10 bases lay in between. The CDR3 runs to 14 residues. Germline V gives CDR1 SGHAT, CDR2 FQNNGV. RNA transcripts gave rise to amplified TCR beta CDR3 regions. Using the HTBI primer set, a first-round RT-PCR was run on the TCR CDR3. TCRdb redid the calling of the multiplex PCR reads with MiXCR, one entry per CDR3 protein. In the table there are hundreds of thousands of distinct CDR3 sequences, 16% of which are singletons.

Specimen: blood. This TCR was recovered from a woman aged 18-29 years with Graves' hyperthyroidism. The V and J genes are TRBV11-2 and TRBJ2-1; a weak D match, TRBD1 (5 bases). CDR3 amino acids: CASSLGSGINEQFF. Here the CDR3 DNA reads TGTGCCAGCAGCTTAGGTTCAGGGATCAATGAGCAGTTCTTC.